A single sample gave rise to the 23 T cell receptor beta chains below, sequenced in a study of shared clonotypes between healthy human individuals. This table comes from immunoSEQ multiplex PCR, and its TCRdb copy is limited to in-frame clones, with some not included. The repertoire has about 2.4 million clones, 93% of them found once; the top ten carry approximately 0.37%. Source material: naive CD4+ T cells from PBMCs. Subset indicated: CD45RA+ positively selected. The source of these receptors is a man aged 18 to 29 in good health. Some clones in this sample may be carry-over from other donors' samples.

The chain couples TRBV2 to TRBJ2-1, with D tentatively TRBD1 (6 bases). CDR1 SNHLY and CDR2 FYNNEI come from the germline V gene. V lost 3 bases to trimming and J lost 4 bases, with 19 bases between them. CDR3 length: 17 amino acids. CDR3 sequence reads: CASSEWRQVVWYNEQFF. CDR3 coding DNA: TGTGCCAGCAGTGAGTGGAGACAGGTGGTTTGGTACAATGAGCAGTTCTTC.

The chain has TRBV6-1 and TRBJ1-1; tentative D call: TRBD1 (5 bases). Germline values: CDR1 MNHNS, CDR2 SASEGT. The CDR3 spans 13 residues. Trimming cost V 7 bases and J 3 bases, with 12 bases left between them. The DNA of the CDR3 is TGTGCCAGCACCCTGAGAGGGGACACTGAAGCTTTCTTT. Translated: CASTLRGDTEAFF.

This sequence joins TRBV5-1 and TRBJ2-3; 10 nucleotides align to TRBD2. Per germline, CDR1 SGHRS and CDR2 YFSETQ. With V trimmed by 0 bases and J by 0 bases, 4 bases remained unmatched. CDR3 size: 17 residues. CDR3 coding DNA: TGCGCCAGCAGCTTGGTAGCGGGAGGTTCTAGCACAGATACGCAGTATTTT. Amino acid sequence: CASSLVAGGSSTDTQYF.

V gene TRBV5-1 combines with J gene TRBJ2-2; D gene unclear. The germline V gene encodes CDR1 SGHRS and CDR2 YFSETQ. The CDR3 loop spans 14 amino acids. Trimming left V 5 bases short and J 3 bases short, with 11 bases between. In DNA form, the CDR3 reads TGCGCCAGCAGAGGGCGCGGAGACACCGGGGAGCTGTTTTTT. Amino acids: CASRGRGDTGELFF.

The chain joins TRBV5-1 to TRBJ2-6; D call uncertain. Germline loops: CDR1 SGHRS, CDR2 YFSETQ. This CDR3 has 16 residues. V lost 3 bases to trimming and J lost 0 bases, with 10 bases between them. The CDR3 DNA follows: TGCGCCAGCAGCTCCGGTTTCAACTCTGGGGCCAACGTCCTGACTTTC. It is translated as CASSSGFNSGANVLTF.

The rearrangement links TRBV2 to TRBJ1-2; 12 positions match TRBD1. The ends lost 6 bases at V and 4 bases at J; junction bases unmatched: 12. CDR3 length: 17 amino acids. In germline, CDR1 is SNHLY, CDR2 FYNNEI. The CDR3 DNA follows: TGTGCCAGCAGGGGGACAGGGGGCTCTTATATTGGCTATGGCTACACCTTC. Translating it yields CASRGTGGSYIGYGYTF. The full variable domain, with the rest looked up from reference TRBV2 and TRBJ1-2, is EPEVTQTPSHQVTQMGQEVILRCVPISNHLYFYWYRQILGQKVEFLVSFYNNEISEKSEIFDDQFSVERPDGSNFTLKIRSTKLEDSAMYFCASRGTGGSYIGYGYTFGSGTRLTVV.

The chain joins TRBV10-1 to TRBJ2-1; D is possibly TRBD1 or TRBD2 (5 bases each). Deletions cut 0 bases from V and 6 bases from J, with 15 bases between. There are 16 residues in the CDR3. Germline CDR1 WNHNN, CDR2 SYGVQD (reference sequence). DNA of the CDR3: TGCGCCAGCAGTGAGTCGTCAGGGCGCGCGGGCAATGAGCAGTTCTTC. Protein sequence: CASSESSGRAGNEQFF.

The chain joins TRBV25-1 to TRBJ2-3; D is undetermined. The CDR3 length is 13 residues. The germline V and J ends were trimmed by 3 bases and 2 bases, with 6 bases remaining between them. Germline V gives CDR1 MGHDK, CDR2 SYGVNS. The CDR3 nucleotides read TGTGCCAGCAGTGAGACGTTCACAGATACGCAGTATTTT. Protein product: CASSETFTDTQYF.

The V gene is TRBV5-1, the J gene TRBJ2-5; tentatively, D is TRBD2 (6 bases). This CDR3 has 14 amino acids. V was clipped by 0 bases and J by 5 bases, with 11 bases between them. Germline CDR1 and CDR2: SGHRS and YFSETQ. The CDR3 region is CASSLVAGSETQYF. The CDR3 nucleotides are TGCGCCAGCAGCTTGGTGGCGGGAAGTGAGACCCAGTACTTC.

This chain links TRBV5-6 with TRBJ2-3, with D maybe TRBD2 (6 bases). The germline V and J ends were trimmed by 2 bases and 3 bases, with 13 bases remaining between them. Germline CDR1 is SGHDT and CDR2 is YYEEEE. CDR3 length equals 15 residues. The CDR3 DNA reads TGTGCCAGCAGCTTTGATACGGGAGTGACAGATACGCAGTATTTT. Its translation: CASSFDTGVTDTQYF. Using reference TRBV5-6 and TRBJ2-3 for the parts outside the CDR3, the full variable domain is DAGVTQSPTHLIKTRGQQVTLRCSPKSGHDTVSWYQQALGQGPQFIFQYYEEEERQRGNFPDRFSGHQFPNYSSELNVNALLLGDSALYLCASSFDTGVTDTQYFGPGTRLTVL.

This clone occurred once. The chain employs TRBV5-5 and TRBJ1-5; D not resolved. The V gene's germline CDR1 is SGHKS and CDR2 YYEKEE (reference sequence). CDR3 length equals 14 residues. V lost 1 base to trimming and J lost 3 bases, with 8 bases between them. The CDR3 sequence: CASSLLTDNQPQHF. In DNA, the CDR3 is TGTGCCAGCAGCTTGTTGACGGACAATCAGCCCCAGCATTTT.

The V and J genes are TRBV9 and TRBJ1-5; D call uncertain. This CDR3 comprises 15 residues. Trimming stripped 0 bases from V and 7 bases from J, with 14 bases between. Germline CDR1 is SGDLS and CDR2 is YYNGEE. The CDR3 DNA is TGTGCCAGCAGCGTAGGATGGGGAGGCGGACAGCCCCAGCATTTT. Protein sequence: CASSVGWGGGQPQHF.

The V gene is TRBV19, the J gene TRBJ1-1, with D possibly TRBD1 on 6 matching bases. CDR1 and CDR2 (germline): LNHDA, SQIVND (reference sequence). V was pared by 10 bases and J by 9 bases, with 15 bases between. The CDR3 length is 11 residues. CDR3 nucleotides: TGTGCCATCCAGGGGACCCCCCAAGCTTTCTTT. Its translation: CAIQGTPQAFF.

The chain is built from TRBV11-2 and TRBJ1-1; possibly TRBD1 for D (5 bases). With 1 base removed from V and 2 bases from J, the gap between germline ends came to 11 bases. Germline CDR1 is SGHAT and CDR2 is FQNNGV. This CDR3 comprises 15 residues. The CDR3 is CASSLARGLNTEAFF. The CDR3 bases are TGTGCCAGCAGCTTAGCCCGGGGCCTCAACACTGAAGCTTTCTTT.

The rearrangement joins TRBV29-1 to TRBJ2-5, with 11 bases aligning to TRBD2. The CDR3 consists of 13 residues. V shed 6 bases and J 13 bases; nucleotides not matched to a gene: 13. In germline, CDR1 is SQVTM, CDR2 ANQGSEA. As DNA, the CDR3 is TGCAGCGTACTGACTAGCGGGACCATAGACAGGTACTTC. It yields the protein CSVLTSGTIDRYF.

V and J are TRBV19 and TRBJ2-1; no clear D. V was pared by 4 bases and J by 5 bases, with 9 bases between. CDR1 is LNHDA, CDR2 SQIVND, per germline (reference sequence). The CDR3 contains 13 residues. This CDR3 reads CASSTGRDNEQFF. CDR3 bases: TGTGCCAGTAGTACGGGCAGAGACAATGAGCAGTTCTTC.

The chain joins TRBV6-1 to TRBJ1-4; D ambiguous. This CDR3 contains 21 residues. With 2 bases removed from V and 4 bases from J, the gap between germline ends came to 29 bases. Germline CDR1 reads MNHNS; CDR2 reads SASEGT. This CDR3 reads CASSEKGGPRSRAKYNEKLFF. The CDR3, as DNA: TGTGCCAGCAGTGAAAAGGGAGGCCCGCGCAGCCGCGCTAAGTATAATGAAAAACTGTTTTTT.

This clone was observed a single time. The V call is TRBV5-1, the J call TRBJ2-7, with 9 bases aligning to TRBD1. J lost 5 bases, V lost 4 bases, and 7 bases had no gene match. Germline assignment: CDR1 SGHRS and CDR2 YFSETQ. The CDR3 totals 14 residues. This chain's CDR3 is CASSEGTGKDEQYF. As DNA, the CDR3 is TGCGCCAGCAGCGAAGGGACAGGGAAGGACGAGCAGTACTTC.

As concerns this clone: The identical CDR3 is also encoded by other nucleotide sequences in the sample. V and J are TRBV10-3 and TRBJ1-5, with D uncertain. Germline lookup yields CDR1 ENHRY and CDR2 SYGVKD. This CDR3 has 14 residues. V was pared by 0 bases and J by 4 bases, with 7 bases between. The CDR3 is CAISESGGNQPQHF. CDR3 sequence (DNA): TGTGCCATCAGTGAGTCTGGAGGGAATCAGCCCCAGCATTTT.

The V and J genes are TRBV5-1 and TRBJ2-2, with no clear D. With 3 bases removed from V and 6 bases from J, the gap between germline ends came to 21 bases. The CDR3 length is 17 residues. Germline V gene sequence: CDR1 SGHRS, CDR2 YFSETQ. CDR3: CASSSQSPSSSAGELFF. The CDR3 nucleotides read TGCGCCAGCAGCTCGCAGAGCCCCTCTAGTTCCGCCGGGGAGCTGTTTTTT. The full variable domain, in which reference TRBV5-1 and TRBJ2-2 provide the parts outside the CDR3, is KAGVTQTPRYLIKTRGQQVTLSCSPISGHRSVSWYQQTPGQGLQFLFEYFSETQRNKGNFPGRFSGRQFSNSRSEMNVSTLELGDSALYLCASSSQSPSSSAGELFFGEGSRLTVL.

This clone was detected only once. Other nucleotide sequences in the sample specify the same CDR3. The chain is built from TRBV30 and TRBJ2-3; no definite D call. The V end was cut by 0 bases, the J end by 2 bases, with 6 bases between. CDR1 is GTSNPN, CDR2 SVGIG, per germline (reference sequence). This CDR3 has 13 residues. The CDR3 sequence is CAWSVRTTDTQYF. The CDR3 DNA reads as TGTGCCTGGAGTGTACGAACCACAGATACGCAGTATTTT.

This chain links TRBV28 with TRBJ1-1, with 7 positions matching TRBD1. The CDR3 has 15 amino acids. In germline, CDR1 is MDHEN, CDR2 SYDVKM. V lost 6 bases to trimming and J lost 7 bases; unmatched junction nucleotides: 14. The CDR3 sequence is CASRETGYGLSEAFF. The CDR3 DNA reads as TGTGCCAGCAGAGAGACAGGGTACGGTTTGAGTGAAGCTTTCTTT.

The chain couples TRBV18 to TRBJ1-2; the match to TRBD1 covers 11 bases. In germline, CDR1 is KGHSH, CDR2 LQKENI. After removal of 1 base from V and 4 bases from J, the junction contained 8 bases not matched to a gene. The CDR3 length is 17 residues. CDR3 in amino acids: CASSPQGQGAMGYGYTF. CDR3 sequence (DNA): TGTGCCAGCTCACCACAAGGACAGGGGGCTATGGGCTATGGCTACACCTTC.